This TCR beta chain comes out of a study of OX40 agonist ivuxolimab in advanced cancers. At the level of the study: Patients got intravenous ivuxolimab at 0.01 to 10 mg/kg every 2 weeks. Cohort: 80% to 85% men, mean age about 62, aged roughly 20 to 79. Broader study findings: Averaging showed that CD8+ T cells had more expanded clones than CD4+ did.

There are 13 residues in the CDR3. The germline CDR1 and CDR2 sequences are MNHEY and SMNVEV (reference sequence). The germline V and J ends were trimmed by 6 bases and 6 bases, with 15 bases remaining between them. Cycle 7 day 1, cycle 4 day 1, and baseline were the timepoints at which blood was sampled. Concerning this clone: Its antigen remains unidentified.

Assay: immunoSEQ multiplex PCR; the TCRdb copy retains only in-frame clones and omits some. The data hold fewer than 100,000 clones, with 70% to 90% observed a single time. This specimen consisted of CD4+ or CD8+ T cells sorted from blood, obtained in a trial of the OX40 agonist ivuxolimab. The V gene is TRBV27, the J gene TRBJ2-7; D unresolved. This receptor was obtained from an adult with an advanced solid tumor such as melanoma, head and neck, liver or kidney cancer. CDR3 nucleotide sequence: TGTGCCAGCAGACCCCAGGCCCTATCCGAGCAGTACTTC. Protein sequence: CASRPQALSEQYF.